The next 5 T cell receptor beta chains were all read from a single sample in a study of OX40 agonist ivuxolimab in advanced cancers. The method was immunoSEQ multiplex PCR; TCRdb's version includes in-frame clones alone and lacks a portion of them. This table holds approximately 48,000 clones, around 77% found once. Sample: CD4+ or CD8+ T cells sorted from blood, taken in a trial of the OX40 agonist ivuxolimab. The receptors stem from an adult with an advanced solid tumor such as melanoma, head and neck, liver or kidney cancer.

The genes are TRBV5-1 and TRBJ1-1; possibly TRBD1 for D (5 bases). Germline loops: CDR1 SGHRS, CDR2 YFSETQ. The V gene lost 4 bases and the J gene lost 8 bases, with 15 bases spanning the gap. CDR3 length: 13 amino acids. This CDR3 reads CASSPEVGEEAFF. CDR3 sequence (DNA): TGCGCCAGCAGCCCGGAGGTGGGGGAAGAAGCTTTCTTT. Full variable domain (outside the CDR3, taken from reference TRBV5-1 and TRBJ1-1): KAGVTQTPRYLIKTRGQQVTLSCSPISGHRSVSWYQQTPGQGLQFLFEYFSETQRNKGNFPGRFSGRQFSNSRSEMNVSTLELGDSALYLCASSPEVGEEAFFGQGTRLTVV.

The genes are TRBV7-9 and TRBJ2-1, with TRBD2 matching 7 bases. Germline V gene data show CDR1 as SEHNR and CDR2 as FQNEAQ (reference sequence). With 6 bases clipped from V and 15 bases from J, the junction kept 8 bases outside the gene matches. The CDR3 is 11 residues long. CDR3 region: CASSYRDYTFF. The CDR3 nucleotides read TGTGCCAGCAGTTACCGGGACTACACGTTCTTC. The full variable domain, with the rest looked up from reference TRBV7-9 and TRBJ2-1, is DTGVSQNPRHKITKRGQNVTFRCDPISEHNRLYWYRQTLGQGPEFLTYFQNEAQLEKSRLLSDRFSAERPKGSFSTLEIQRTEQGDSAMYLCASSYRDYTFFGPGTRLTVL.

The chain recombines TRBV28 with TRBJ2-7, with TRBD2 matching over 8 bases. Germline lookup yields CDR1 MDHEN and CDR2 SYDVKM. The J segment lost 1 base and the V segment lost 6 bases, leaving 8 bases of the junction unmatched. The CDR3 is 15 amino acids. DNA of the CDR3: TGTGCCAGCAGAAAACCGGGACTAGGGTCCTACGAGCAGTACTTC. It translates to CASRKPGLGSYEQYF.

The chain couples TRBV19 to TRBJ2-7; tentatively, D is TRBD2 (5 bases). Germline CDR1 reads LNHDA; CDR2 reads SQIVND (reference sequence). The CDR3 covers 15 residues. The V and J ends lost 6 bases and 2 bases respectively, with 17 bases between them. DNA of the CDR3: TGTGCCAGTAGGATTCAGGCAGAGGGTACCTACGAGCAGTACTTC. It yields the protein CASRIQAEGTYEQYF.

This clone has a handful of counts. The gene calls are TRBV5-1 and TRBJ1-2, with D unclear. V was trimmed by 5 bases and J by 8 bases, leaving 13 bases between them. The CDR3 has 12 amino acids. Germline CDR1 is SGHRS and CDR2 is YFSETQ. The CDR3 nucleotides are TGCGCCAGCAGAACGGGATTGAAGGGCTACACCTTC. It yields the protein CASRTGLKGYTF.